This T cell receptor beta chain was sequenced during a study of cytomegalovirus exposure and HLA in healthy donors. The PCR contained 60 Vbeta and 13 Jbeta primers. Sequenced by immunoSEQ multiplex PCR; TCRdb stores in-frame clones only, minus some. The repertoire includes approximately 160,000 clones, 65% to 70% of them detected once, and roughly 4% sits in the top ten. V lost 2 bases to trimming and J lost 2 bases, with 9 bases between them. The CDR3 has 13 amino acids. Per germline, CDR1 GTSNPN and CDR2 SVGIG (reference sequence). This clone came up a few times. This TCR was recovered from a woman aged 18-30 years in good health and CMV-seropositive. Material: PBMCs. The rearrangement links TRBV30 to TRBJ1-2; D gene unclear. Here the CDR3 DNA reads TGTGCCTGGAGTACGGGAGGGAACTATGGCTACACCTTC. Residues: CAWSTGGNYGYTF.